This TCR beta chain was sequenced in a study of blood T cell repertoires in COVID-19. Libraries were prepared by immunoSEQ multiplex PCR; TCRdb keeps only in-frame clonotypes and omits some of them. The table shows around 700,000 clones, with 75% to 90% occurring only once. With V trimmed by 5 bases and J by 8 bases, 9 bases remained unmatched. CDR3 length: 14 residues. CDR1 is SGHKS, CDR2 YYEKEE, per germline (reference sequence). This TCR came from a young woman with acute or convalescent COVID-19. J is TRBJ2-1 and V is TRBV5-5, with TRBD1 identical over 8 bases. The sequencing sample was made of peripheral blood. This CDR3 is CASRRDRGRDEQFF. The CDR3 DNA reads TGTGCCAGCAGGCGTGACAGGGGTAGAGATGAGCAGTTCTTC. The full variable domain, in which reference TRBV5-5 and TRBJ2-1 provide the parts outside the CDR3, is DAGVTQSPTHLIKTRGQQVTLRCSPISGHKSVSWYQQVLGQGPQFIFQYYEKEERGRGNFPDRFSARQFPNYSSELNVNALLLGDSALYLCASRRDRGRDEQFFGPGTRLTVL.